The 19 T cell receptor beta chains below all came from one sample that was sequenced in a study of cytomegalovirus exposure and HLA in healthy donors. The PCR made use of 60 Vbeta and 13 Jbeta primers. Profiling relied on immunoSEQ multiplex PCR, and the TCRdb table lists in-frame clones only, not all of them. The table lists tens of thousands of clones, roughly two thirds of them singletons, with about 5.7% in the top ten. Sequenced input: PBMCs. The receptors shown here come from a man over 45 in good health and CMV-seronegative.

The chain employs TRBV5-1 and TRBJ2-7, with 7 nucleotides matching TRBD1. Losses at the gene ends were 0 bases for V and 6 bases for J; bases not matched to a gene: 3. The CDR3 sequence is 13 residues long. CDR1 and CDR2 (germline): SGHRS, YFSETQ. The CDR3 spells CASSLGQGFEQYF. CDR3 DNA sequence: TGCGCCAGCAGCTTGGGACAGGGTTTCGAGCAGTACTTC.

This chain joins TRBV2 and TRBJ1-5; 9 bases agree with TRBD1. The CDR3 extends over 14 amino acids. Germline CDR1 is SNHLY and CDR2 is FYNNEI. V trimming: 7 bases; J trimming: 10 bases; junction bases outside the gene matches: 11. The CDR3 region is CASNPRDRDKPQHF. CDR3 in DNA: TGTGCCAGCAACCCCCGGGACAGGGATAAACCCCAGCATTTT.

The chain recombines TRBV7-9 with TRBJ1-2, with TRBD1 as a possible D gene (6 bases). Germline CDR1 reads SEHNR; CDR2 reads FQNEAQ (reference sequence). The V and J ends lost 5 bases and 4 bases respectively, with 14 bases between them. This CDR3 comprises 14 residues. DNA of the CDR3: TGTGCCAGCAGCGGGGTTGTCAGGGGCTATGGCTACACCTTC. Its translation is CASSGVVRGYGYTF.

This clone was seen once. This sequence joins TRBV18 and TRBJ1-5; perhaps TRBD1 as D (5 bases). The germline V and J ends were trimmed by 4 bases and 0 bases, with 16 bases remaining between them. Germline V gene lookup returns CDR1 KGHSH and CDR2 LQKENI. The CDR3 is made up of 17 amino acids. For the CDR3, the DNA is TGTGCCAGCTCACTTCTTCGACAGAAGGGTAGCAATCAGCCCCAGCATTTT. It is translated as CASSLLRQKGSNQPQHF.

This clone appeared a few times. V gene TRBV5-5 combines with J gene TRBJ2-5; possibly TRBD1 for D (5 bases). The CDR3 extends over 18 amino acids. The germline V gene encodes CDR1 SGHKS and CDR2 YYEKEE (reference sequence). Trimming removed 5 bases from V and 3 bases from J, with 26 bases in between. The chain's CDR3 is CASSSLRSDRVREETQYF. The CDR3 coding sequence is TGTGCCAGCAGTTCGCTCCGTTCAGACAGAGTCCGTGAAGAGACCCAGTACTTC.

This chain links TRBV7-3 with TRBJ2-7, with a tentative D call TRBD1 (6 bases). Germline V gives CDR1 SGHTA, CDR2 FQGTGA. The V end was cut by 2 bases, the J end by 3 bases, with 14 bases between. This CDR3 comprises 15 residues. The CDR3 protein is CASSLGLGAGYEQYF. CDR3 nucleotides: TGTGCCAGCAGCTTAGGCTTGGGGGCGGGCTACGAGCAGTACTTC.

The chain uses TRBV10-3 and TRBJ2-3, with 12 bases lining up with TRBD2. CDR1 is ENHRY and CDR2 is SYGVKD in the germline V gene. V trimming: 5 bases; J trimming: 6 bases; junction bases outside the gene matches: 3. This CDR3 contains 14 residues. CDR3 DNA: TGTGCCATCAGTCTAGCGGGGGGGAGGGATACGCAGTATTTT. This translates into CAISLAGGRDTQYF.

The genes are TRBV5-4 and TRBJ2-2, with TRBD1 matching 8 bases. The V gene's germline CDR1 is SGHNT and CDR2 YYREEE (reference sequence). V lost 2 bases, J lost 6 bases, and 9 bases stayed unmatched. The CDR3 runs to 16 residues. The CDR3 reads CASSFSDRVLPGELFF. Here the CDR3 DNA reads TGTGCCAGCAGCTTCTCGGACAGGGTGTTACCCGGGGAGCTGTTTTTT.

This clone has just one count. This chain links TRBV15 with TRBJ2-7; TRBD2 is a possible D gene (6 bases). In germline, CDR1 is LNHNV, CDR2 YYDKDF (reference sequence). V lost 0 bases and J lost 1, with 13 bases in between. The CDR3 is made up of 16 amino acids. The CDR3 sequence is CATSREGLAGSYEQYF. CDR3 coding DNA: TGTGCCACCAGCAGAGAGGGGCTCGCGGGATCCTACGAGCAGTACTTC.

The rearrangement uses TRBV6-1 and TRBJ1-1, with TRBD1 identical over 8 bases. Germline V gene data show CDR1 as MNHNS and CDR2 as SASEGT. The CDR3 contains 14 residues. Trimming removed 6 bases from V and 3 bases from J; junction bases left unmatched: 6. The CDR3 spells CASRLGQADTEAFF. CDR3 coding DNA: TGTGCCAGCAGGCTGGGACAGGCGGACACTGAAGCTTTCTTT.

The V gene is TRBV7-8, the J gene TRBJ1-5; TRBD1 matches at 7 bases. Germline V gene sequence: CDR1 SGHVS, CDR2 FQNEAQ. Losses at the gene ends were 3 bases for V and 5 bases for J; bases not matched to a gene: 4. The CDR3 has 14 residues. The CDR3 reads CASSFAGTDQPQHF. The DNA for the CDR3 is TGTGCCAGCAGCTTTGCCGGGACAGATCAGCCCCAGCATTTT.

The rearrangement links TRBV11-2 to TRBJ2-7, with D tentatively TRBD2 (6 bases). The germline V and J ends were trimmed by 1 base and 0 bases, with 16 bases remaining between them. The CDR3 is 17 residues long. The germline gives CDR1 SGHAT, CDR2 FQNNGV. Written as DNA, the CDR3 is TGTGCCAGCAGCTTAGGAGTCGGAGTGGGGGGCTCCTACGAGCAGTACTTC. Translated, it gives CASSLGVGVGGSYEQYF.

V gene TRBV6-5 combines with J gene TRBJ1-4, with 9 bases that match TRBD1. CDR3 size: 15 residues. The J segment lost 6 bases and the V segment lost 3 bases, leaving 5 bases of the junction unmatched. Germline V lookup: CDR1 MNHEY, CDR2 SVGAGI. DNA of the CDR3: TGTGCCAGCAGTTATGACCGGGACAGGGATGAAAAACTGTTTTTT. This encodes CASSYDRDRDEKLFF.

This rearrangement joins TRBV4-1 to TRBJ1-5; 8 nucleotides line up with TRBD1. The CDR3 is made up of 15 amino acids. Germline CDR1 and CDR2: MGHRA and YSYEKL. Losses at the gene ends were 2 bases for V and 6 bases for J; bases not matched to a gene: 6. The CDR3 coding sequence is TGCGCCAGCAGCCAACTCGGACAGGGCCGTCAGCCCCAGCATTTT. This gives the protein CASSQLGQGRQPQHF.

The chain employs TRBV6-4 and TRBJ2-3, with TRBD1 identical over 8 bases. The V and J ends lost 4 bases and 5 bases, in that order; junction bases with no gene match: 11. The CDR3 has 16 amino acids. Germline V gene lookup returns CDR1 MRHNA and CDR2 SNTAGT. This chain's CDR3 is CASSAGGAFSGDTQYF. The CDR3 DNA reads TGTGCCAGCAGTGCAGGGGGCGCTTTCTCAGGAGATACGCAGTATTTT.

The V gene is TRBV2, the J gene TRBJ1-5; D is possibly TRBD1 (5 bases). The V and J ends lost 7 bases and 4 bases respectively, with 11 bases between them. Germline CDR1 SNHLY, CDR2 FYNNEI. The CDR3 consists of 13 residues. CDR3 nucleotide sequence: TGTGCCAGCACCCCAGGGCGGAATCAGCCCCAGCATTTT. It is translated as CASTPGRNQPQHF.

In its sample, this clone was seen a few times. The chain uses TRBV7-3 and TRBJ1-2, with 7 bases matching TRBD1. Germline CDR1 is SGHTA and CDR2 is FQGTGA. The J segment lost 1 base and the V segment lost 5 bases, leaving 13 bases of the junction unmatched. The length of the CDR3 is 17 residues. The CDR3 reads CASSGDREVPFNYGYTF. The CDR3 DNA sequence: TGTGCCAGCAGCGGTGACAGGGAAGTACCTTTTAACTATGGCTACACCTTC.

This sequence joins TRBV6-4 and TRBJ2-3, with 9 positions matching TRBD2. The trim removed 3 bases at V and 0 bases at J, leaving 4 bases unmatched. CDR3 length: 16 residues. Germline CDR1 is MRHNA and CDR2 is SNTAGT. CDR3 DNA: TGTGCCAGCAGTGAGGGGAGCGGGGGGAGCACAGATACGCAGTATTTT. Amino acid sequence: CASSEGSGGSTDTQYF.

This chain links TRBV10-3 with TRBJ2-5; TRBD1 matches 8 bases. The V gene end was trimmed by 8 bases and the J gene end by 5 bases; junction bases not matched to a gene: 10. This CDR3 has 14 residues. The germline V gene encodes CDR1 ENHRY and CDR2 SYGVKD. In DNA, the CDR3 is TGTGCCATCGCGGACAGGGAACCGTCCGAGACCCAGTACTTC. It translates to CAIADREPSETQYF.